This T cell receptor (beta chain) was identified during a study of human T cells and chemical hapten exposure. Study-level results: TCRs exceeding a frequency of 1 in 1000 stayed unchanged under DPC sensitization.

Time point defined: healthy volunteer bleed at 6 weeks. Before extraction, the whole blood was not fractionated, and total RNA was taken from it. TCRdb re-called the RACE reads through MiXCR, storing one row per CDR3 protein. The table has fewer than 85,000 distinct CDR3 sequences, 8.6% seen once. This clonotype showed up just a few times. Its antigen remains unknown. V was pared by 0 bases and J by 3 bases, with 18 bases of the junction left unmatched. CDR3 length: 20 amino acids. Germline CDR1 SQVTM, CDR2 ANQGSEA. This clonotype was sampled from a female donor in good health. Some clones in this sample may be carry-over from other donors' samples. The chain employs TRBV29-1 and TRBJ2-1, with TRBD1 identical over 9 bases. Input material: whole blood. In DNA, the CDR3 is TGCAGCGTTGAAGATCCTTGGGTGGGACAGGGTGTTAGGGGCTACAATGAGCAGTTCTTC. This gives the protein CSVEDPWVGQGVRGYNEQFF.